Below are 12 T cell receptor beta chains sequenced from a single sample in a study of shared clonotypes between healthy human individuals. Clones were read by immunoSEQ multiplex PCR, and TCRdb kept only the in-frame ones, dropping some. This table has hundreds of thousands of clones, roughly 72% appearing once. Sequenced input: PBMCs. The receptors come from a woman aged 40 to 50 in good health. Some clones in this sample may be carry-over from other donors' samples.

The CDR3 sequence: CASSSVGSSREQYF. The CDR3, as DNA: TGTGCCAGCAGCTCTGTGGGCAGCTCCCGCGAGCAGTACTTC. The chain carries TRBV5-4 and TRBJ2-7; D is unclear. The CDR3 totals 14 residues. Germline assignment: CDR1 SGHNT and CDR2 YYREEE (reference sequence). Trimming removed 3 bases at V and 6 bases at J, with 16 bases between.

With respect to this clone: The same CDR3 can be traced to other DNA sequences in this sample. This rearrangement joins TRBV27 to TRBJ1-5, with 9 positions matching TRBD1. The CDR3 extends over 17 amino acids. J was trimmed by 3 bases and V by 1 base; bases with no gene match: 7. Germline V gene lookup returns CDR1 MNHEY and CDR2 SMNVEV (reference sequence). The CDR3 loop is CASSLFGTGNLNQPQHF. The DNA of the CDR3 is TGTGCCAGCAGTTTATTCGGGACAGGGAATCTCAATCAGCCCCAGCATTTT.

V gene TRBV4-1 combines with J gene TRBJ2-5, with a possible D match to TRBD1 (6 bases). The V gene lost 2 bases and the J gene lost 2 bases, with 9 bases spanning the gap. There are 14 residues in the CDR3. Germline V gives CDR1 MGHRA, CDR2 YSYEKL. CDR3 loop: CASSQTGLQETQYF. The DNA of the CDR3 is TGCGCCAGCAGCCAAACAGGGCTTCAAGAGACCCAGTACTTC.

This chain's CDR3 is CASREVIDKETQYF. In DNA, the CDR3 is TGTGCCAGCAGGGAGGTTATCGATAAAGAGACCCAGTACTTC. The chain links TRBV6-6 to TRBJ2-5; a weak D match, TRBD2 (5 bases). V lost 6 bases, J lost 3 bases, and 14 bases lay in between. This CDR3 comprises 14 residues. The V gene's germline CDR1 is MNHNY and CDR2 SVGAGI (reference sequence).

V usage is TRBV5-1 and J usage is TRBJ2-3, with 12 bases that match TRBD2. V lost 2 bases, J lost 3 bases, and 7 bases stayed unmatched. CDR1 is SGHRS, CDR2 YFSETQ, per germline. The CDR3 is 17 amino acids. CDR3 protein: CASSFTSGRLGTDTQYF. The CDR3 coding sequence is TGCGCCAGCAGCTTCACTAGCGGGAGGTTGGGGACAGATACGCAGTATTTT.

This clone was seen a handful of times. V and J are TRBV27 and TRBJ2-5, with 8 positions matching TRBD2. Germline CDR1 MNHEY, CDR2 SMNVEV (reference sequence). The CDR3 consists of 15 residues. V was pared by 2 bases and J by 5 bases, with 7 bases of the junction left unmatched. The CDR3 loop is CASSLVSGRGETQYF. Written as DNA, the CDR3 is TGTGCCAGCAGTTTAGTAAGCGGGAGAGGTGAGACCCAGTACTTC.

The chain joins TRBV15 to TRBJ2-7; perhaps TRBD1 as D (5 bases). Between the trimmed V and J ends, which lost 0 bases and 7 bases, there was a span of 7 bases. Germline CDR1 LNHNV, CDR2 YYDKDF (reference sequence). The CDR3 has 12 amino acids. CDR3 in amino acids: CATSRDGAEQYF. CDR3 nucleotide sequence: TGTGCCACCAGCAGAGATGGGGCTGAGCAGTACTTC.

The chain combines TRBV14 with TRBJ2-7; TRBD2 matches at 7 bases. Germline CDR1 SGHDN, CDR2 FVKESK. Germline trimming cut 1 base from V and 2 bases from J; bases unmatched to any gene: 2. The CDR3 runs to 14 residues. CDR3 bases: TGTGCCAGCAGCCAAGGGCTAGCGGCCTACGAGCAGTACTTC. This gives the protein CASSQGLAAYEQYF.

This clone was seen a handful of times. This chain's CDR3 is CASSEVAKGTQYF. The CDR3 DNA reads as TGCGCCAGCAGTGAGGTAGCGAAGGGGACCCAGTACTTC. This chain connects TRBV10-1 to TRBJ2-5, with D possibly being TRBD2 (5 bases). Germline V gene lookup returns CDR1 WNHNN and CDR2 SYGVQD (reference sequence). The CDR3 runs to 13 residues. Trimming removed 2 bases at V and 7 bases at J, with 11 bases between.

This clone was counted a few times. This rearrangement joins TRBV7-2 to TRBJ1-2; 7 bases fit TRBD1. The CDR3 consists of 12 residues. V was clipped by 5 bases and J by 8 bases; unmatched bases: 5. Germline loops: CDR1 SGHTA, CDR2 FQGNSA. CDR3 coding DNA: TGTGCCAGCAGCCTTGACAGGGTCGGCTACACCTTC. This translates into CASSLDRVGYTF.

The sample holds a few counts of this clone. The V call is TRBV5-6, the J call TRBJ2-3; TRBD2 matches at 12 bases. V was clipped by 2 bases and J by 5 bases; unmatched bases: 6. The CDR3 spans 16 residues. CDR1 and CDR2 from the germline V gene are SGHDT and YYEEEE. CDR3 protein: CASSFGLAGGLDTQYF. Here the CDR3 DNA reads TGTGCCAGCAGCTTCGGGCTAGCGGGAGGGCTAGATACGCAGTATTTT.

There are many counts of this clone. This chain joins TRBV4-2 and TRBJ2-7; the D gene could be TRBD1 or TRBD2 (5 bases each). This CDR3 has 14 amino acids. Trimming shortened V by 4 bases and J by 5 bases, and 15 bases separated the two germline ends. Germline values: CDR1 LGHNA, CDR2 YNFKEQ. The DNA for the CDR3 is TGTGCCAGCAGCCTGCATCTCGGGGCCGACGAGCAGTACTTC. Amino acid sequence: CASSLHLGADEQYF.